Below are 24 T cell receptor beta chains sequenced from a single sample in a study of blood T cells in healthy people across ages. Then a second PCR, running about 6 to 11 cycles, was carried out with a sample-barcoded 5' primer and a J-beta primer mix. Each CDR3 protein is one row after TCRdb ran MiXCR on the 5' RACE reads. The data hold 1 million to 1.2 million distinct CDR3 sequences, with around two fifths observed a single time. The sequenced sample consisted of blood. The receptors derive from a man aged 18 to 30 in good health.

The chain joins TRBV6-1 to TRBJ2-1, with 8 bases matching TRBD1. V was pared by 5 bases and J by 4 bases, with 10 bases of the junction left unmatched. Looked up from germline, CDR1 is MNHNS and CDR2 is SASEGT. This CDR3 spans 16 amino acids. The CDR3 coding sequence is TGTGCCAGCAGTAAGGGACGACAGGGGACATACAATGAGCAGTTCTTC. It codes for CASSKGRQGTYNEQFF.

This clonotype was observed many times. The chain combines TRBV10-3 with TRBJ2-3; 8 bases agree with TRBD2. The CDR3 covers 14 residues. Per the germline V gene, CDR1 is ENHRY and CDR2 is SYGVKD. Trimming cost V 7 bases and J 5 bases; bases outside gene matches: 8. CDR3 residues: CAINDGGVEDTQYF. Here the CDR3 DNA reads TGTGCCATCAACGACGGGGGGGTCGAAGATACGCAGTATTTT.

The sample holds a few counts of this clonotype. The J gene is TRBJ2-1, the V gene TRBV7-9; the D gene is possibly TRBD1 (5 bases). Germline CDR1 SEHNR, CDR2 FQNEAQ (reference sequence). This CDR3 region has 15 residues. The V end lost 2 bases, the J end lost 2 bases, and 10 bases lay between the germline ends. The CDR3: CASSLTRVTYNEQFF. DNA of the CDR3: TGTGCCAGCAGCTTAACCAGGGTTACCTACAATGAGCAGTTCTTC.

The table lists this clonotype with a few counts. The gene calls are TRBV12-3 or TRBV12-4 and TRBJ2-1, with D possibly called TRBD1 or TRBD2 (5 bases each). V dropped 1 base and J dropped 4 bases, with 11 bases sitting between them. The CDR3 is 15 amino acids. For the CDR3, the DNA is TGTGCCAGCAGTTTAGTGGGACGGAGATACAATGAGCAGTTCTTC. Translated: CASSLVGRRYNEQFF.

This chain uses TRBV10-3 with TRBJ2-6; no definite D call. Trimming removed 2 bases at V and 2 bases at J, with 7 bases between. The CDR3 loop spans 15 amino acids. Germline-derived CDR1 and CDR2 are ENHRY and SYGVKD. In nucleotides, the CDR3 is TGTGCCATCAGTGAGGGTGTCGCTGGGGCCAACGTCCTGACTTTC. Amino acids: CAISEGVAGANVLTF.

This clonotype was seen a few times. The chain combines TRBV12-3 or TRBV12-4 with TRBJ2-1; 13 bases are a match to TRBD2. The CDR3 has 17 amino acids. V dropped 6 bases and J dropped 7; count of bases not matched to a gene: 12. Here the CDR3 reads CASSPILAGGPVNEQFF. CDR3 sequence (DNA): TGTGCCAGCAGCCCTATACTAGCGGGGGGGCCCGTGAATGAGCAGTTCTTC.

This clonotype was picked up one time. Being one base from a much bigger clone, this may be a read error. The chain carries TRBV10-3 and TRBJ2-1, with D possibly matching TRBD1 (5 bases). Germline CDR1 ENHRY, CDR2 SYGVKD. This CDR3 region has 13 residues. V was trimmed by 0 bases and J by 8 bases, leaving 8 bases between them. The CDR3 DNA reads TGTGCCATCAGTGAGTCGGAAGGGGATGAGCAGTTCTTC. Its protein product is CAISESEGDEQFF.

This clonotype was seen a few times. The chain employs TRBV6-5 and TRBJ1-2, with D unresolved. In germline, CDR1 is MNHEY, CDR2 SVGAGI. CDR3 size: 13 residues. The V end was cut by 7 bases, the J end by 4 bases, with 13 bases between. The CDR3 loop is CASKRDNAYGYTF. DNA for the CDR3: TGTGCCAGCAAACGGGATAACGCCTATGGCTACACCTTC.

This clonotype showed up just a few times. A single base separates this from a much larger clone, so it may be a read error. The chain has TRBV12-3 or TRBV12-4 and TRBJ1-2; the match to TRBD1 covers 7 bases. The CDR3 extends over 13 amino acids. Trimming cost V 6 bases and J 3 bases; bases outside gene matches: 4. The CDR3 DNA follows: TGTGCCAGCAGCCGGGACAGCGACTATGGCTACACCTTC. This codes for CASSRDSDYGYTF.

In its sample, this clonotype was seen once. CDR3 DNA sequence: TGTGCCATCAGTGAGTTGGATGATGAGCAGTTCTTC. Its translation is CAISELDDEQFF. The chain recombines TRBV10-3 with TRBJ2-1; D is ambiguous. The CDR3 is 12 residues long. CDR1 and CDR2 (germline): ENHRY, SYGVKD. Trimming shortened V by 1 base and J by 8 bases, and 6 bases separated the two germline ends.

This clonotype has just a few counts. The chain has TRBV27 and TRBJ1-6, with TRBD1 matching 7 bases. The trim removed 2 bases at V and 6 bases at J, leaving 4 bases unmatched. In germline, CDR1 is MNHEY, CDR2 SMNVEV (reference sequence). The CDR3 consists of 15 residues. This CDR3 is CASSLTGTVNSPLHF. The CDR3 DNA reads TGTGCCAGCAGTTTAACCGGGACAGTTAATTCACCCCTCCACTTT.

CDR3 loop: CASSQDRLGGSSYNEQFF. Here the CDR3 DNA reads TGCGCCAGCAGCCAAGATCGGTTGGGGGGGAGCTCCTACAATGAGCAGTTCTTC. This chain joins TRBV4-3 and TRBJ2-1; 7 positions agree with TRBD2. V lost 0 bases, J lost 0 bases, and 8 bases stayed unmatched. Germline V gene lookup returns CDR1 LGHNA and CDR2 YSLEER. The CDR3 sequence is 18 residues long.

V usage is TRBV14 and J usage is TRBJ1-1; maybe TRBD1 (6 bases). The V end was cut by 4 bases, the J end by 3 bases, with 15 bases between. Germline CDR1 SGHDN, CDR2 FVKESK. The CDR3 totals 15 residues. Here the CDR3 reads CASSRRGARDTEAFF. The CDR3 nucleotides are TGTGCCAGCAGCCGGCGGGGGGCGAGGGACACTGAAGCTTTCTTT.

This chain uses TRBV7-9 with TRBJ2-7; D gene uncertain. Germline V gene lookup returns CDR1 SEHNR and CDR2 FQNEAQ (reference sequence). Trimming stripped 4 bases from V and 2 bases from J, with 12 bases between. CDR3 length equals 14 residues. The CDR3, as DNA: TGTGCCAGCAGCTCTGGACCGGCAACCTACGAGCAGTACTTC. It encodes CASSSGPATYEQYF.

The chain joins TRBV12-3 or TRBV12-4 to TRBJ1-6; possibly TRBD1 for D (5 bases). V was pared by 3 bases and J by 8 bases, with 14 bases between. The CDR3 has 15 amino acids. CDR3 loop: CASSFGLGPHSPLHF. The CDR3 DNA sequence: TGTGCCAGCAGTTTCGGGTTGGGACCCCATTCACCCCTCCACTTT.

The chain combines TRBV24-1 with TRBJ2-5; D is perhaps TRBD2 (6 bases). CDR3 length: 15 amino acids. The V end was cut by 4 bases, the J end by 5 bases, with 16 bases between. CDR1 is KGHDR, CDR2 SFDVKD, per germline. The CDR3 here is CATSDAGTDGETQYF. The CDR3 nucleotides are TGTGCCACCAGTGACGCCGGGACTGACGGGGAGACCCAGTACTTC.

The CDR3 is CSAPDPRVNNEQFF. The CDR3 nucleotides are TGCAGTGCCCCGGACCCCCGGGTCAACAATGAGCAGTTCTTC. The chain has TRBV20-1 and TRBJ2-1; D gene ambiguous. V lost 6 bases and J lost 5, with 17 bases in between. The CDR3 is made up of 14 amino acids. The germline V gene encodes CDR1 DFQATT and CDR2 SNEGSKA (reference sequence).

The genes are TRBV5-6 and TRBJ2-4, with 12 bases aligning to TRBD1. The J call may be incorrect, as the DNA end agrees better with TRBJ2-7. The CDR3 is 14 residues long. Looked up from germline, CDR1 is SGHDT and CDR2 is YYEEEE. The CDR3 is CASRGDRGPYEQYF. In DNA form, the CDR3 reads TGTGCCAGCAGAGGGGACAGGGGGCCCTACGAGCAGTACTTC.

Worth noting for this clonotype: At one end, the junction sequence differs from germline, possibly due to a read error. The CDR3 DNA reads TGCGCCAGCAGCCAAGACAAGCGCTCTGGGGCCGACGTCCTGACTTTC. Its protein is CASSQDKRSGADVLTF. V usage is TRBV4-3 and J usage is TRBJ2-6; tentative D call: TRBD1 (5 bases). The CDR3 is 16 amino acids. Germline V CDR1 and CDR2: LGHNA, YSLEER.

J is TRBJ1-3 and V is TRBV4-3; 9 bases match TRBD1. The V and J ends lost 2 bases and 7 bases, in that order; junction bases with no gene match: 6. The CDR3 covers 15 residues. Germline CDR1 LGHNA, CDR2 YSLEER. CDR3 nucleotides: TGCGCCAGCAGCCAACAACCGGGACAGGGTAACACCATATATTTT. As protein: CASSQQPGQGNTIYF.

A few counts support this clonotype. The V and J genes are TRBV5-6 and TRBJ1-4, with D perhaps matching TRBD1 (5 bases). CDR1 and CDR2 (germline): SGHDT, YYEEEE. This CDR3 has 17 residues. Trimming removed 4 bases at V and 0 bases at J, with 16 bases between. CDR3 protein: CASSRPRDGTTNEKLFF. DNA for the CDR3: TGTGCCAGCAGCCGACCCAGGGACGGAACAACTAATGAAAAACTGTTTTTT. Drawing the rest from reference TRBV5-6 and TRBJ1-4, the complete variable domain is DAGVTQSPTHLIKTRGQQVTLRCSPKSGHDTVSWYQQALGQGPQFIFQYYEEEERQRGNFPDRFSGHQFPNYSSELNVNALLLGDSALYLCASSRPRDGTTNEKLFFGSGTQLSVL.

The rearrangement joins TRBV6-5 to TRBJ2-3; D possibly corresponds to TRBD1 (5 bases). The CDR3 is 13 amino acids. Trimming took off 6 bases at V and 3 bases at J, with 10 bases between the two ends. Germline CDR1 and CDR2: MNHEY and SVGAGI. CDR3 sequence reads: CASRYSGTDTQYF. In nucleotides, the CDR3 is TGTGCCAGCAGGTATTCAGGGACAGATACGCAGTATTTT.

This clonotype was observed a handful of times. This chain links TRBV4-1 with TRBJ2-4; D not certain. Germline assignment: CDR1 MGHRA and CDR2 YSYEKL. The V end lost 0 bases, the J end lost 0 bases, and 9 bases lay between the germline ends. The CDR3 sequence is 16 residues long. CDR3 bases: TGCGCCAGCAGCCAAGAAGCTACCATAGCCAAAAACATTCAGTACTTC. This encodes CASSQEATIAKNIQYF.

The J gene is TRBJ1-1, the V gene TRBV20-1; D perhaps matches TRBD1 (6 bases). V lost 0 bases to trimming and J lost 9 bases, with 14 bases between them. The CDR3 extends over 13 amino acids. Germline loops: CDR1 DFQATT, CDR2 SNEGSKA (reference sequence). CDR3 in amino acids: CSARERGTLKAFF. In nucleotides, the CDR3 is TGCAGTGCTAGAGAAAGGGGGACTCTGAAAGCTTTCTTT.